These T cell receptor beta chains were read from a single sample in a study of blood T cell repertoires in COVID-19. Clones were read by immunoSEQ multiplex PCR, and TCRdb kept only the in-frame ones, dropping some. The table includes about 64,000 clones, more than 75% detected once. The specimen was PBMCs or T cells enriched from blood (not recorded which). The receptor source for this set is a woman in her forties who had recovered from COVID-19. CDR3s include the opening cysteine and the closing phenylalanine or tryptophan. The D gene is left open where the match is weak. Not all rows give a size; the values are once, few, many and, for expanded clones, a class.

v_call	j_call	d_call	clone_size	cdr3_nt	cdr3_aa
TRBV19	TRBJ1-5	TRBD1	-	TGTGCCAGTAAGGGGGCGGGACAGTCTTATCAGCCCCAGCATTTT	CASKGAGQSYQPQHF
TRBV2	TRBJ1-6	TRBD1	-	TGTGCCAGCTCTGATCGGACAGGGCTGGGATCACCCCTCCACTTT	CASSDRTGLGSPLHF
TRBV7-6	TRBJ2-1	TRBD2	-	TGTGCCAGCAGCGGTACTAGCGGGGCCCCCAATGAGCAGTTCTTC	CASSGTSGAPNEQFF
TRBV7-9	TRBJ1-1	-	-	TGTGCCAGCAGCTTATCCATAGACACTGAAGCTTTCTTT	CASSLSIDTEAFF
TRBV5-5	TRBJ2-5	-	-	TGTGCCAGCTTCCGGTGGGGGGACGAGACCCAGTACTTC	CASFRWGDETQYF
TRBV6-5	TRBJ1-4	-	-	TGTGCCAGCAGTATCGACCGGCAGGGTGAAAAACTGTTTTTT	CASSIDRQGEKLFF
TRBV11-3	TRBJ2-7	TRBD1	-	TGTGCCAGCAGCAGGGGACAGGGTTACGAGCAGTACTTC	CASSRGQGYEQYF
TRBV11-2	TRBJ1-4	TRBD1	-	TGTGCCAGCAGCTTATCGACAGGGGAGGGTGAAAAACTGTTTTTT	CASSLSTGEGEKLFF
TRBV7-6	TRBJ2-7	-	-	TGTGCCAGCAGTTGGGAGGGGGGGAGCTCCTACGAGCAGTACTTC	CASSWEGGSSYEQYF
TRBV12-5	TRBJ1-1	TRBD1	few	TGTGCTAGTGGTTCGAGGACAGGGGGTGCTGAAGCTTTCTTT	CASGSRTGGAEAFF
TRBV2	TRBJ1-1	-	-	TGTGCCCGGGGGAAAGGAGCGGACACTGAAGCTTTCTTT	CARGKGADTEAFF
TRBV10-3	TRBJ2-7	TRBD1	-	TGTGCCATCAGTGAGTCGATGCCAGGGGGCTTCTACGAGCAGTACTTC	CAISESMPGGFYEQYF
TRBV19	TRBJ1-2	-	-	TGTGCCAGTAGTATAAGAGACTATGGCTACACCTTC	CASSIRDYGYTF
TRBV6-2/TRBV6-3	TRBJ2-7	-	-	TGTGCCAGCAGTTACTCCGCCGGGTTAGTCTACGAGCAGTACTTC	CASSYSAGLVYEQYF
TRBV19	TRBJ1-4	-	once	TGTGCCAGTAGTATAGCTAGGGGAATCGGGACACCTGAAAAACTGTTTTTT	CASSIARGIGTPEKLFF
TRBV7-6	TRBJ1-5	-	few	TGTGCCAGCAGCTTAGGCCCGGGGAGGGGTCAGCCCCAGCATTTT	CASSLGPGRGQPQHF
TRBV5-5	TRBJ2-6	TRBD2	-	TGTGCCAGCAGCTTAATAGGGACTACTGGGGCCAACGTCCTGACTTTC	CASSLIGTTGANVLTF
TRBV27	TRBJ1-4	-	-	TGTGCCAGCAGTTTATCGATTAACCCAGTCGAGGAACTGTTTTTT	CASSLSINPVEELFF
TRBV11-2	TRBJ2-7	TRBD1	-	TGTGCCAGCAGCTTATACAGGGGGAGCTACGAGCAGTACTTC	CASSLYRGSYEQYF
TRBV27	TRBJ2-4	TRBD1	-	TGTGCCAGCAGTTTCGGGACAGGGGCTGCCAAAAACATTCAGTACTTC	CASSFGTGAAKNIQYF
TRBV9	TRBJ1-2	-	-	TGTGCCAGCAGCGTAGTTCAGGGGAACTATGGCTACACCTTC	CASSVVQGNYGYTF
TRBV3-1/TRBV3-2	TRBJ2-2	TRBD2	-	TGTGCCAGCAGCCAAGACACTAGCGGGGGCCTCGTAAACACCGGGGAGCTGTTTTTT	CASSQDTSGGLVNTGELFF
TRBV1	TRBJ2-3	-	-	TGCACCAGCAGCCAAATCCGCGATCAATCAGATACGCAGTATTTT	CTSSQIRDQSDTQYF
TRBV4-2	TRBJ2-3	TRBD2	-	TGTGCCAGCAGCCAACACCCCGGACTAGCCCGCACAGATACGCAGTATTTT	CASSQHPGLARTDTQYF
TRBV4-1	TRBJ1-2	-	few	TGCGCCAGCAGCCAACCCGGACTGGGTGGCTATGGCTACACCTTC	CASSQPGLGGYGYTF
TRBV19	TRBJ1-5	TRBD1	-	TGTGCCAGTAGTCTCGGTCCCGGGACAGGCAATCAGCCCCAGCATTTT	CASSLGPGTGNQPQHF
TRBV18	TRBJ2-1	TRBD1	-	TGTGCCAGCTCACGAGGGACAGGGAGGGACAATGAGCAGTTCTTC	CASSRGTGRDNEQFF
TRBV5-1	TRBJ2-5	-	-	TGCGCCAGCAGCTTGGTTTCAGGCCAAGAGACCCAGTACTTC	CASSLVSGQETQYF
TRBV6-1	TRBJ1-5	-	-	TGTGCCAGCAGTGAAAGGGGTCGCAATCAGCCCCAGCATTTT	CASSERGRNQPQHF
TRBV10-3	TRBJ2-5	TRBD2	-	TGTGCCATCAGTGAACGACTAGCGGGCGGCCAAGAGACCCAGTACTTC	CAISERLAGGQETQYF
TRBV11-2	TRBJ2-7	TRBD1	-	TGTGCCAGCAGCTTAGTGGGGGCGGGACAGGGGGCTTACGAGCAGTACTTC	CASSLVGAGQGAYEQYF
TRBV18	TRBJ1-1	TRBD1	once	TGTGCCAGCTCACCTCGACAGGGCGGGACTGAAGCTTTCTTT	CASSPRQGGTEAFF
TRBV10-2	TRBJ1-1	-	-	TGCGCCAGCTCTTCCTCAGGGCTCGGGACTGAAGCTTTCTTT	CASSSSGLGTEAFF
TRBV4-1	TRBJ1-4	-	-	TGCGCCAGCAGCCAAGTGGACAGTAGTAATGAAAAACTGTTTTTT	CASSQVDSSNEKLFF
TRBV6-6	TRBJ2-5	-	-	TGTGCCAGCAGCCATCCGGACAGACAAGAGACCCAGTACTTC	CASSHPDRQETQYF
TRBV3-1/TRBV3-2	TRBJ2-5	-	-	TGTGCCAGCAGCCAAGAAGAACAGGGAGTTGAGACCCAGTACTTC	CASSQEEQGVETQYF
TRBV11-3	TRBJ2-3	TRBD2	-	TGTGCCAGCAGCACCCGGACTAGCGGGGGTTTAGATACGCAGTATTTT	CASSTRTSGGLDTQYF
TRBV21-1	TRBJ2-2	-	-	TGTGCCAGCAGCAAAACAGAAACGAACACCGGGGAGCTGTTTTTT	CASSKTETNTGELFF
TRBV4-2	TRBJ2-7	-	-	TGTGCCAGCAGCGCTTACGGGGGAGCCTACGAGCAGTACTTC	CASSAYGGAYEQYF
TRBV4-1	TRBJ2-7	-	-	TGCGCCAGCAGCCAAGAGTGGGCGGGGATTGCCTACGAGCAGTACTTC	CASSQEWAGIAYEQYF
TRBV7-9	TRBJ2-7	TRBD1	-	TGTGCCAGCAGCCAGGGGGAGAGAGAGGGACCGACCTACGAGCAGTACTTC	CASSQGEREGPTYEQYF
TRBV19	TRBJ2-7	-	-	TGTGCCAGTAGTACTTTACAGGGAGCCGAGATGTACTTC	CASSTLQGAEMYF
TRBV5-1	TRBJ2-7	TRBD2	-	TGCGCCAGCAGCTCGGCGGCGGGGGGCACCTACGAGCAGTACTTC	CASSSAAGGTYEQYF
TRBV2	TRBJ2-2	TRBD2	-	TGTGCCAGCAGTGAAGGGGAGGTAGCGGGGATTTCCGGGGAGCTGTTTTTT	CASSEGEVAGISGELFF
TRBV23-1	TRBJ2-2	TRBD1	few	TGCGCCAGCATCGACAGGGTGAACACCGGGGAGCTGTTTTTT	CASIDRVNTGELFF